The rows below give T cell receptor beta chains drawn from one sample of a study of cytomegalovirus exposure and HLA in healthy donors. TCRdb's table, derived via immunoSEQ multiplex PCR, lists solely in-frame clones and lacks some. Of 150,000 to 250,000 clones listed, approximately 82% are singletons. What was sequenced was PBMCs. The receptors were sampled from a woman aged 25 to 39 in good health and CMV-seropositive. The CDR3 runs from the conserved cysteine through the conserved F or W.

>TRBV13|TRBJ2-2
CASSQLAGGPGELFF
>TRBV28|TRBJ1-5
CASSPGGSYQPQHF
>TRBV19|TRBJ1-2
CASSIDADRRGYTF
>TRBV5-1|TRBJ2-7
CASSLAGSLFSYEQYF
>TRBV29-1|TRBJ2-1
CSVEDSGRVYNEQFF
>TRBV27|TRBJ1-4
CASADRGTNEKLFF
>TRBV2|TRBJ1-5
CASSDQGARNQPQHF
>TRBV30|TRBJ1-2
CAWSQGAVSSYGYTF
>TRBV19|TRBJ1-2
CARSRHSSPNYGYTF
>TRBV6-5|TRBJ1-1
CASIGNTEAFF
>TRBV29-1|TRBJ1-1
CSVAGGPNTEAFF
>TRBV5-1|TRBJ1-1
CASSSLMGQGASEAFF
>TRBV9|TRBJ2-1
CASSVALQTEAQFF
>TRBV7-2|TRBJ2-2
CASSPSEGGELFF
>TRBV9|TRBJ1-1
CASSRLNTEAFF
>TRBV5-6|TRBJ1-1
CASSLLSEAFF
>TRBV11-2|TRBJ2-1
CATGTFLYNEQFF
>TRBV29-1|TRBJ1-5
CSVGRGRNQPQHF
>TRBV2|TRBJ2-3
CASSGGALHTDTQYF
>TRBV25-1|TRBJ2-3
CASSARDRGSDTQYF
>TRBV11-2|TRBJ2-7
CASSLGGWAYEQYF
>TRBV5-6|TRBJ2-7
CASSSNRVHEQYF
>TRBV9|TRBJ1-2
CASSVADRGFGGYTF
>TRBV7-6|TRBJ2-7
CASSYSGGRSEQYF
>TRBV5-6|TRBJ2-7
CASSNRDRAYEQYF
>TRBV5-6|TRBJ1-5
CASTSSVGHQPQHF
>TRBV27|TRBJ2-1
CASSPTGSPTNEQFF
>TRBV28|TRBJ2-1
CASSFLTGSDEQFF
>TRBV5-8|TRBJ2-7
CASSLQGSEQYF
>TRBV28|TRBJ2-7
CAARQSPYEQYF
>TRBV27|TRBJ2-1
CASSLEGLAGGNEQFF
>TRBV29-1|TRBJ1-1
CSVVNPGQEGEAFF
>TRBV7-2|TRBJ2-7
CASSLTGGASPYEQYF
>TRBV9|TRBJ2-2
CASSPRGDRGTGELFF
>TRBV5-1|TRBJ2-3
CASRPGLAVNTDTQYF
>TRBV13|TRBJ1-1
CASSRQEWGLNTEAFF
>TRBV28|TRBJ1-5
CASSLRGTLGNQPQHF
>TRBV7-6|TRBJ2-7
CASSPSRDFSYEQYF
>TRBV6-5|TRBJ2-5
CASSYSYGTQQETQYF
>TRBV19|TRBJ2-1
CASSRLNNEQFF
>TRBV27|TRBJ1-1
CAIRKGIQTEAFF
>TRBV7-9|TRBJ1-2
CASSLGAGGDGYTF